Listed here are 6 T cell receptor beta chains from one sample, sequenced in a study of T cell responses to AZD1222 COVID-19 vaccine. Only in-frame clones appear in the TCRdb table, and some are missing; sequencing was by immunoSEQ multiplex PCR. The data contain approximately 150,000 clones, 85% to 95% of them singletons. Specimen: peripheral blood, collected on day 0 of AZD1222 vaccination. The receptors here all came from an adult in good health.

This chain links TRBV30 with TRBJ2-7, with TRBD2 matching over 11 bases. CDR1 and CDR2 (germline): GTSNPN, SVGIG (reference sequence). This CDR3 region has 15 residues. With V trimmed by 3 bases and J by 2 bases, 6 bases remained unmatched. Written as DNA, the CDR3 is TGTGCCTGGAGGGTTCGACTAGCGGGACCCTACGAGCAGTACTTC. Protein sequence: CAWRVRLAGPYEQYF.

The chain combines TRBV30 with TRBJ2-2, with D tentatively TRBD1 or TRBD2 (5 bases each). The V and J ends lost 1 base and 5 bases respectively, with 8 bases between them. The CDR3 totals 13 residues. The germline CDR1 and CDR2 sequences are GTSNPN and SVGIG (reference sequence). CDR3 sequence: CAWSEGETGELFF. Written as DNA, the CDR3 is TGTGCCTGGAGTGAAGGGGAGACCGGGGAGCTGTTTTTT.

V gene TRBV11-2 combines with J gene TRBJ1-2; no clear D gene. The CDR3 sequence is 17 residues long. Germline V lookup: CDR1 SGHAT, CDR2 FQNNGV. Trimming left V 0 bases short and J 5 bases short, with 19 bases between. CDR3 residues: CASSLEAAQSAIYGYTF. The CDR3 DNA reads TGTGCCAGCAGCTTAGAGGCGGCCCAGAGCGCGATATATGGCTACACCTTC. Combining the CDR3 with reference TRBV11-2 and TRBJ1-2 gives the whole variable domain EAGVAQSPRYKIIEKRQSVAFWCNPISGHATLYWYQQILGQGPKLLIQFQNNGVVDDSQLPKDRFSAERLKGVDSTLKIQPAKLEDSAVYLCASSLEAAQSAIYGYTFGSGTRLTVV.

The chain is built from TRBV28 and TRBJ2-6, with D possibly TRBD1 on 7 matching bases. V lost 11 bases, J lost 4 bases, and 15 bases lay in between. CDR3 size: 14 residues. Germline V CDR1 and CDR2: MDHEN, SYDVKM. The CDR3 protein is CAASQGGGANVLTF. The DNA of the CDR3 is TGTGCCGCGTCCCAGGGGGGAGGGGCCAACGTCCTGACTTTC.

The sample holds a few counts of this clone. The chain recombines TRBV18 with TRBJ1-3, with D tentatively TRBD1 (5 bases). The CDR3 extends over 15 amino acids. Trimming removed 2 bases at V and 4 bases at J, with 12 bases between. The V gene's germline CDR1 is KGHSH and CDR2 LQKENI. The CDR3 loop is CASSPYGDQGNTIYF. DNA of the CDR3: TGTGCCAGCTCACCATACGGGGACCAAGGAAACACCATATATTTT.

The chain carries TRBV19 and TRBJ2-7; D is unresolved. Trimming stripped 1 base from V and 0 bases from J, with 10 bases between. The germline V gene encodes CDR1 LNHDA and CDR2 SQIVND (reference sequence). This CDR3 is 15 amino acids long. The CDR3 loop reads CASSIGGSSSYEQYF. CDR3 nucleotide sequence: TGTGCCAGTAGTATAGGGGGTTCCAGCTCCTACGAGCAGTACTTC.